Sequencing of this T cell receptor beta chain was carried out in a study of CD8 T cells in Susac syndrome. The control group consisted of healthy donors matched for age and sex. Negative isolation was used for CD8+ and CD4+ T cells and FACS enrichment for TEMRA cells. The CDR3 runs 14 residues. V lost 1 base and J lost 6, with 6 bases in between. Germline assignment: CDR1 KGHDR and CDR2 SFDVKD. RNA totalling roughly 0.5 to 1 ug underwent reverse transcription with random hexamers. Multiplex PCR with immunoSEQ amplified the TCR beta CDR3 across 54 Vbeta and 13 Jbeta. TCRdb reanalysed the immunoSEQ multiplex PCR reads using MiXCR and keeps one entry per CDR3 protein. Of about 200,000 distinct CDR3 sequences in the sample, roughly 94% are singletons; the top ten hold 0.095% to 0.12%.

Material for sequencing was CD4+ T cells from PBMCs. This sequence originates from a human donor in good health. The rearrangement links TRBV24-1 to TRBJ2-6; no definite D call. For the CDR3, the DNA is TGTGCCACCAGTGATTTCAGTTCGGCCAACGTCCTGACTTTC. Protein sequence: CATSDFSSANVLTF.